The 21 T cell receptor beta chains below were found in one sample sequenced in a study of glioma-infiltrating T cells. The iRepertoire nested amplicon-rescue multiplex PCR amplified TCR alpha and beta CDR3s from RNA. TCRdb re-called the multiplex PCR reads with MiXCR, one entry per CDR3 protein. The sample includes some 12,000 distinct CDR3 sequences, roughly 29% of them seen just once. The sequencing input was glioma tissue, nonneoplastic brain tissue, or PBMCs (not recorded which). These receptors all come from a human donor with low-grade glioma or glioblastoma, undergoing nonglioma brain surgery, or in good health (not recorded which).

CDR3 DNA: TGTGCCAGCAGCCAAGATGGAGAATACTATGGCTACACCTTC. This gives the protein CASSQDGEYYGYTF. The rearrangement uses TRBV3-1 and TRBJ1-2, with D unresolved. This CDR3 has 14 amino acids. Trimming took 0 bases from V and 3 from J, leaving 8 bases between them. From germline, CDR1 is LGHDT and CDR2 YNNKEL (reference sequence). The whole variable domain, filled in from reference TRBV3-1 and TRBJ1-2, reads DTAVSQTPKYLVTQMGNDKSIKCEQNLGHDTMYWYKQDSKKFLKIMFSYNNKELIINETVPNRFSPKSPDKAHLNLHINSLELGDSAVYFCASSQDGEYYGYTFGSGTRLTVV.

In regard to this clonotype: A much larger clonotype is one base distant, so this may be a read error. The genes are TRBV18 and TRBJ1-1, with D tentatively TRBD1 (6 bases). The V gene's germline CDR1 is KGHSH and CDR2 LQKENI. This CDR3 spans 13 amino acids. This CDR3 is CASSPDQGTEDFF. The CDR3 nucleotides are TGTGCCAGCTCACCGGATCAGGGGACTGAAGATTTCTTT. Combining the CDR3 with reference TRBV18 and TRBJ1-1 gives the whole variable domain NAGVMQNPRHLVRRRGQEARLRCSPMKGHSHVYWYRQLPEEGLKFMVYLQKENIIDESGMPKERFSAEFPKEGPSILRIQQVVRGDSAAYFCASSPDQGTEDFFGQGTRLTVV.

About this clonotype itself: Just one base apart from a much larger clone, this may be a read error. The V gene is TRBV15, the J gene TRBJ2-1, with 7 bases fitting TRBD2. The CDR3 extends over 19 amino acids. In germline, CDR1 is LNHNV, CDR2 YYDKDF (reference sequence). The V gene end was trimmed by 3 bases and the J gene end by 0 bases; junction bases not matched to a gene: 14. This CDR3 is CATSREGLPPPLSYNEQFF. Written as DNA, the CDR3 is TGTGCCACCAGCAGGGAGGGACTACCGCCCCCTCTCTCCTACAATGAGCAGTTCTTC.

This chain joins TRBV29-1 and TRBJ2-5; 9 nucleotides agree with TRBD1. The CDR3 has 12 amino acids. Germline CDR1 SQVTM, CDR2 ANQGSEA. The DNA of the CDR3 is TGCATCGCCAGAACAGGGGGCGAGACCCAGTACTTC. It codes for CIARTGGETQYF. Complete variable domain (other parts from reference TRBV29-1 and TRBJ2-5): SAVISQKPSRDICQRGTSLTIQCQVDSQVTMMFWYRQQPGQSLTLIATANQGSEATYESGFVIDKFPISRPNLTFSTLTVSNMSPEDSSIYLCIARTGGETQYFGPGTRLLVL.

Comments on this clonotype: A much larger clone is a single base away; this may be a read error. V and J are TRBV28 and TRBJ1-6; D gene uncertain. CDR1 is MDHEN and CDR2 is SYDVKM in the germline V gene. This CDR3 has 12 residues. The CDR3 protein is CASKTLNSTLHF. The DNA for the CDR3 is TGTGCCAGCAAAACCCTTAATTCAACCCTCCACTTT. Variable domain in full (rest from reference TRBV28 and TRBJ1-6): DVKVTQSSRYLVKRTGEKVFLECVQDMDHENMFWYRQDPGLGLRLIYFSYDVKMKEKGDIPEGYSVSREKKERFSLILESASTNQTSMYLCASKTLNSTLHFGNGTRLTVT.

This clonotype occurred many times. The chain carries TRBV20-1 and TRBJ1-2; TRBD1 aligns across 8 bases. J lost 4 bases, V lost 0 bases, and 10 bases had no gene match. Per germline, CDR1 DFQATT and CDR2 SNEGSKA (reference sequence). CDR3 length: 16 amino acids. CDR3 in amino acids: CSARDQGAAVGYGYTF. The DNA of the CDR3 is TGCAGTGCTAGAGATCAGGGGGCGGCAGTCGGCTATGGCTACACCTTC.

The chain joins TRBV12-3 or TRBV12-4 to TRBJ2-7; D may be TRBD2 (6 bases). The CDR3 length is 15 residues. Trimming pared 3 bases from V and 3 bases from J, leaving 15 bases between. Here the CDR3 DNA reads TGTGCCAGCAGTTTTTCTGGGCTAGCGTTCTACGAGCAGTACTTC. Translating gives CASSFSGLAFYEQYF.

In DNA, the CDR3 is TGTGCCAGCAGTGAATATCCCACCACAGGGGTAATCGGGGAGCTGTTTTTT. It is translated as CASSEYPTTGVIGELFF. The chain employs TRBV25-1 and TRBJ2-2; TRBD1 matches at 7 bases. V shed 0 bases and J 7 bases; nucleotides not matched to a gene: 11. The germline V gene encodes CDR1 MGHDK and CDR2 SYGVNS. The CDR3 is 17 residues long.

This clonotype was counted once. CDR3 loop: CASSQEILRSITDTQYF. CDR3 DNA: TGTGCCAGCAGCCAAGAGATCTTGAGATCTATCACAGATACGCAGTATTTT. The V gene is TRBV3-1, the J gene TRBJ2-3; the D is unclear. The germline V gene encodes CDR1 LGHDT and CDR2 YNNKEL (reference sequence). The CDR3 sequence is 17 residues long. V lost 0 bases and J 2 bases, leaving 15 bases between the germline ends.

The rearrangement links TRBV29-1 to TRBJ2-7; either TRBD1 or TRBD2 may supply D (5 bases each). The V end lost 7 bases, the J end lost 1 base, and 14 bases lay between the germline ends. This CDR3 contains 13 residues. Germline CDR1 is SQVTM and CDR2 is ANQGSEA. CDR3 region: CSASGTVSYEQYF. The CDR3 DNA sequence: TGCAGCGCATCCGGGACGGTATCCTACGAGCAGTACTTC.

This clonotype was counted ten times or more. The genes are TRBV20-1 and TRBJ1-3; D ambiguous. Germline loops: CDR1 DFQATT, CDR2 SNEGSKA (reference sequence). The CDR3 has 13 amino acids. The V end lost 5 bases, the J end lost 0 bases, and 8 bases lay between the germline ends. The CDR3: CSAPRNSGNTIYF. Here the CDR3 DNA reads TGCAGTGCTCCCCGAAACTCTGGAAACACCATATATTTT.

The V call is TRBV27, the J call TRBJ1-6; 8 nucleotides align to TRBD1. The CDR3 loop spans 15 amino acids. The V gene's germline CDR1 is MNHEY and CDR2 SMNVEV (reference sequence). J was trimmed by 13 bases and V by 5 bases; bases with no gene match: 13. CDR3 loop: CASSALGQDNQPLHF. In nucleotides, the CDR3 is TGTGCCAGCAGTGCCCTGGGACAGGACAATCAGCCCCTCCACTTT.

The chain couples TRBV5-4 to TRBJ1-5, with D perhaps matching TRBD1 (5 bases). With 0 bases removed from V and 4 bases from J, the gap between germline ends came to 11 bases. In germline, CDR1 is SGHNT, CDR2 YYREEE (reference sequence). The CDR3 loop spans 15 amino acids. The CDR3 nucleotides are TGTGCCAGCAGCTTGGGGGGGAGGGGTAATCAGCCCCAGCATTTT. Its translation: CASSLGGRGNQPQHF.

By sample share, this clonotype is medium-sized. J is TRBJ2-3 and V is TRBV7-9; 9 positions match TRBD2. Germline trimming cut 2 bases from V and 2 bases from J; bases unmatched to any gene: 8. CDR3 length equals 17 residues. From germline, CDR1 is SEHNR and CDR2 FQNEAQ (reference sequence). CDR3 residues: CASSLLAGLNNTDTQYF. The CDR3 DNA reads as TGTGCCAGCAGCTTACTAGCGGGGCTAAACAACACAGATACGCAGTATTTT.

This clonotype occurred many times. The rearrangement joins TRBV4-2 to TRBJ1-3; no clear D. V dropped 0 bases and J dropped 4 bases, with 10 bases sitting between them. CDR1 and CDR2 from the germline V gene are LGHNA and YNFKEQ. The CDR3 is 15 amino acids. The CDR3 region has the DNA TGTGCCAGCAGCCAAGATTACTTCAGCGGAAACACCATATATTTT. Translating gives CASSQDYFSGNTIYF.

This sequence joins TRBV5-4 and TRBJ1-1; D may be TRBD1 (6 bases). Deletions cut 4 bases from V and 0 bases from J, with 10 bases between. Germline assignment: CDR1 SGHNT and CDR2 YYREEE (reference sequence). The CDR3 runs 14 residues. The CDR3 DNA follows: TGTGCCAGCAGCCAGGGGCGAATGAACACTGAAGCTTTCTTT. The encoded protein is CASSQGRMNTEAFF.

The gene calls are TRBV20-1 and TRBJ2-6; 9 bases are a match to TRBD1. Germline V CDR1 and CDR2: DFQATT, SNEGSKA (reference sequence). The length of the CDR3 is 16 residues. The J segment lost 0 bases and the V segment lost 5 bases, leaving 5 bases of the junction unmatched. In DNA form, the CDR3 reads TGCAGTGCTTCACAGGGGGCGGGCTCTGGGGCCAACGTCCTGACTTTC. It translates to CSASQGAGSGANVLTF.

This clonotype was detected a few times. V is TRBV12-3 or TRBV12-4 and J is TRBJ1-1, with D perhaps matching TRBD1 (5 bases). Trimming left V 5 bases short and J 1 base short, with 11 bases between. The CDR3 is 14 amino acids. This CDR3 reads CASSPGHKNTEAFF. The DNA of the CDR3 is TGTGCCAGCAGTCCTGGACACAAGAACACTGAAGCTTTCTTT.

Details on this clonotype: With a much larger clone just one base away, this may be a read error. The CDR3 loop reads CATSDLTSGRHEQYF. The CDR3 nucleotides read TGTGCCACCAGTGATTTGACTAGCGGGAGGCACGAGCAGTACTTC. The V gene is TRBV24-1, the J gene TRBJ2-7; 12 bases are shared with TRBD2. The ends lost 0 bases at V and 5 bases at J; junction bases unmatched: 1. CDR3 size: 15 residues. Germline V gene lookup returns CDR1 KGHDR and CDR2 SFDVKD.

At least ten counts were recorded for this clonotype. The chain carries TRBV19 and TRBJ2-3; D remains ambiguous. V was pared by 0 bases and J by 3 bases, with 4 bases between. CDR3 size: 13 residues. Germline V gene data show CDR1 as LNHDA and CDR2 as SQIVND (reference sequence). CDR3 loop: CASSIDQTDTQYF. The CDR3 DNA sequence: TGTGCCAGTAGTATAGATCAGACAGATACGCAGTATTTT.

Comment on this clonotype: One junction end disagrees with the germline gene, perhaps due to a read error. The gene calls are TRBV7-6 and TRBJ1-2; maybe TRBD1 (6 bases). The CDR3 has 18 residues. CDR1 and CDR2 (germline): SGHVS, FNYEAQ. DNA of the CDR3: TGTGCCATCAGCCCCCGAATTTTTCCGGACAGAGCTAACTATGGCTACACCTTC. It is translated as CAISPRIFPDRANYGYTF. Using reference TRBV7-6 and TRBJ1-2 for the parts outside the CDR3, the full variable domain is GAGVSQSPRYKVTKRGQDVALRCDPISGHVSLYWYRQALGQGPEFLTYFNYEAQQDKSGLPNDRFSAERPEGSISTLTIQRTEQRDSAMYRCAISPRIFPDRANYGYTFGSGTRLTVV.